Each of the 29 T cell receptor beta chains below was sequenced from the same sample in a study of blood T cell repertoires in COVID-19. Some clones are missing from TCRdb's copy, which holds only in-frame ones; the method was immunoSEQ multiplex PCR. The data show around 140,000 clones, around 90% seen once. Sequencing used peripheral blood. The receptors shown here come from a man in his 70s with acute or convalescent COVID-19.

The chain is built from TRBV5-1 and TRBJ2-7, with TRBD1 as a possible D gene (6 bases). Germline loops: CDR1 SGHRS, CDR2 YFSETQ. CDR3 length: 14 amino acids. V was trimmed by 5 bases and J by 5 bases, leaving 17 bases between them. DNA for the CDR3: TGCGCCAGCAGGCACCGACAGGAGGCCGACGAGCAGTACTTC. Translation gives CASRHRQEADEQYF.

The CDR3 DNA sequence: TGTGCCAGTAGTGACCTTAGCGGGCCAGGAGGGATTAGTTCACCCCTCCACTTT. Encoded protein: CASSDLSGPGGISSPLHF. The chain links TRBV19 to TRBJ1-6; no clear D gene. Germline CDR1 LNHDA, CDR2 SQIVND (reference sequence). Trimming left V 5 bases short and J 9 bases short, with 26 bases between. CDR3 length equals 18 residues.

V usage is TRBV7-2 and J usage is TRBJ2-2; D not certain. The CDR3 has 15 amino acids. CDR1 is SGHTA and CDR2 is FQGNSA in the germline V gene. The V gene lost 1 base and the J gene lost 1 base, with 7 bases spanning the gap. In nucleotides, the CDR3 is TGTGCCAGCAGCTTAGTACGAGGGAACACCGGGGAGCTGTTTTTT. Protein: CASSLVRGNTGELFF.

The chain joins TRBV5-6 to TRBJ2-1; 7 bases fit TRBD1. Trimming removed 3 bases from V and 7 bases from J; junction bases left unmatched: 4. The CDR3 loop spans 13 amino acids. Germline V CDR1 and CDR2: SGHDT, YYEEEE. In DNA, the CDR3 is TGTGCCAGCAGCTCCAACAGGGGAAATGAGCAGTTCTTC. Protein sequence: CASSSNRGNEQFF.

The gene calls are TRBV11-2 and TRBJ2-4, with 16 bases that match TRBD2. CDR1 is SGHAT, CDR2 FQNNGV, per germline. CDR3 length: 17 residues. The V segment lost 5 bases and the J segment 7 bases; nucleotides outside the gene matches: 8. The CDR3 spells CASSTGTSGRVFNIQYF. Written as DNA, the CDR3 is TGTGCCAGCAGCACGGGGACTAGCGGGAGGGTTTTTAACATTCAGTACTTC.

The chain couples TRBV2 to TRBJ2-6; D unresolved. The CDR3 is 16 residues long. Between the trimmed V and J ends, which lost 3 bases and 4 bases, there was a span of 13 bases. CDR1 is SNHLY and CDR2 is FYNNEI in the germline V gene. The CDR3 loop is CASSDRLLPGANVLTF. For the CDR3, the DNA is TGTGCCAGCAGTGACAGGCTCCTGCCGGGGGCCAACGTCCTGACTTTC.

This clone has a handful of counts. J is TRBJ2-1 and V is TRBV9; 9 bases match TRBD2. CDR3 size: 16 residues. The V gene's germline CDR1 is SGDLS and CDR2 YYNGEE. Germline trimming cut 4 bases from V and 4 bases from J; bases unmatched to any gene: 9. Here the CDR3 reads CASSPVAGVRYNEQFF. The DNA of the CDR3 is TGTGCCAGCAGCCCCGTAGCGGGAGTAAGGTACAATGAGCAGTTCTTC.

J is TRBJ2-6 and V is TRBV7-3; 7 nucleotides align to TRBD1. Germline CDR1 and CDR2: SGHTA and FQGTGA. The CDR3 consists of 18 residues. Trimming at V came to 1 base and at J to 1 base, leaving 7 bases not matched to a gene. CDR3 residues: CASSLINRGSSGANVLTF. The CDR3 DNA follows: TGTGCCAGCAGCTTAATAAACAGGGGCTCATCTGGGGCCAACGTCCTGACTTTC.

The rearrangement joins TRBV27 to TRBJ1-5; no clear D. The CDR3 runs 12 residues. Germline V CDR1 and CDR2: MNHEY, SMNVEV (reference sequence). V was pared by 6 bases and J by 7 bases, with 10 bases between. Written as DNA, the CDR3 is TGTGCCAGCAGCCCCCCGGGACAGCCCCAGCATTTT. This translates into CASSPPGQPQHF.

V is TRBV7-9 and J is TRBJ2-2; 14 nucleotides agree with TRBD2. The V gene's germline CDR1 is SEHNR and CDR2 FQNEAQ (reference sequence). The CDR3 has 19 amino acids. Trimming removed 1 base from V and 1 base from J; junction bases left unmatched: 5. The CDR3, as DNA: TGTGCCAGCAGCTTAGTCCTCGGACTAGCGGGAGGGAACACCGGGGAGCTGTTTTTT. This sequence encodes CASSLVLGLAGGNTGELFF.

The chain links TRBV3-1 (or the pseudogene TRBV3-2) to TRBJ2-3; D is unclear. Trimming pared 4 bases from V and 1 base from J, leaving 3 bases between. CDR3 length: 12 amino acids. Germline V lookup: CDR1 LGHDT, CDR2 YNNKEL (reference sequence). CDR3 bases: TGTGCCAGCAGCCCTCGCACAGATACGCAGTATTTT. This sequence encodes CASSPRTDTQYF.

V is TRBV6-6 and J is TRBJ1-6; TRBD1 matches at 7 bases. After removal of 7 bases from V and 9 bases from J, the junction contained 3 bases not matched to a gene. CDR1 and CDR2 from the germline V gene are MNHNY and SVGAGI (reference sequence). The CDR3 spans 12 residues. This chain's CDR3 is CASNRGGSPLHF. CDR3 nucleotides: TGTGCCAGCAACAGGGGTGGTTCACCCCTCCACTTT.

CDR3 sequence: CASSLSRTGTEAFF. The CDR3 DNA reads as TGTGCCAGCAGCTTGAGTCGCACGGGGACTGAAGCTTTCTTT. This rearrangement joins TRBV5-4 to TRBJ1-1, with unresolved D. The CDR3 is 14 residues long. V lost 1 base and J lost 5, with 12 bases in between. In germline, CDR1 is SGHNT, CDR2 YYREEE (reference sequence).

This sequence joins TRBV28 and TRBJ2-1, with D possibly TRBD2 on 5 matching bases. Germline V gene data show CDR1 as MDHEN and CDR2 as SYDVKM. With 1 base removed from V and 9 bases from J, the gap between germline ends came to 13 bases. CDR3 size: 14 residues. The DNA for the CDR3 is TGTGCCAGCAGTTTATATGAGGGAGCCGGTGAGCAGTTCTTC. Its protein product is CASSLYEGAGEQFF.

This sequence joins TRBV27 and TRBJ2-1; TRBD2 agrees at 9 bases. Germline V CDR1 and CDR2: MNHEY, SMNVEV (reference sequence). The CDR3 is made up of 15 amino acids. The ends lost 5 bases at V and 6 bases at J; junction bases unmatched: 8. DNA of the CDR3: TGTGCCAGCAGTCCCTCTAGCGGGGAGGGCAATGAGCAGTTCTTC. Its translation is CASSPSSGEGNEQFF.

This chain uses TRBV5-1 with TRBJ2-1; no clear D. Trimming removed 0 bases at V and 0 bases at J, with 7 bases between. The CDR3 covers 15 residues. Looked up from germline, CDR1 is SGHRS and CDR2 is YFSETQ. CDR3 loop: CASSLAGDSYNEQFF. The CDR3 nucleotides read TGCGCCAGCAGCTTGGCCGGAGACTCCTACAATGAGCAGTTCTTC.

The rearrangement uses TRBV13 and TRBJ1-6, with TRBD1 matching over 9 bases. Germline-derived CDR1 and CDR2 are PRHDT and FYEKMQ (reference sequence). V trimming: 2 bases; J trimming: 10 bases; junction bases outside the gene matches: 9. The CDR3 extends over 16 amino acids. CDR3 bases: TGTGCCAGCAGCTTAAAAGCGGGACAGGGAACCTCACCCCTCCACTTT. Protein product: CASSLKAGQGTSPLHF.

This clone was found once. Germline is not matched at one junction end, which may reflect a read error. This chain connects TRBV28 to TRBJ2-1, with D perhaps TRBD2 (5 bases). The germline V gene has CDR1 MDHEN and CDR2 SYDVKM. The CDR3 spans 14 residues. CDR3 sequence: CASTLPGMYNEQFF. The CDR3, as DNA: TGTGCCAGCACTTTACCGGGAATGTACAATGAGCAGTTCTTC. The full variable domain, completed using reference TRBV28 and TRBJ2-1, is DVKVTQSSRYLVKRTGEKVFLECVQDMDHENMFWYRQDPGLGLRLIYFSYDVKMKEKGDIPEGYSVSREKKERFSLILESASTNQTSMYLCASTLPGMYNEQFFGPGTRLTVL.

The rearrangement links TRBV13 to TRBJ2-2; D is unclear. V shed 5 bases and J shed 6 bases, with 10 bases lying between them. The CDR3 contains 13 residues. From germline, CDR1 is PRHDT and CDR2 FYEKMQ (reference sequence). CDR3 DNA: TGTGCCAGCAGCCCCCGACAAGCCGGGGAGCTGTTTTTT. It translates to CASSPRQAGELFF.

CDR3 coding DNA: TGCGCCAGCAGTGCCGGAGTCAACACTGAAGCTTTCTTT. Amino acids: CASSAGVNTEAFF. The chain uses TRBV10-1 and TRBJ1-1; no clear D gene. Trimming shortened V by 4 bases and J by 2 bases, and 8 bases separated the two germline ends. Germline V gives CDR1 WNHNN, CDR2 SYGVQD (reference sequence). The CDR3 has 13 residues.

This clone showed up just a few times. The rearrangement joins TRBV10-3 to TRBJ2-5; D possibly corresponds to TRBD2 (5 bases). Germline values: CDR1 ENHRY, CDR2 SYGVKD. The CDR3 spans 16 residues. V dropped 0 bases and J dropped 4 bases, with 15 bases sitting between them. The CDR3 here is CAISESGGRRRETQYF. The CDR3 region has the DNA TGTGCCATCAGTGAGTCGGGCGGCCGGAGGAGAGAGACCCAGTACTTC.

The V and J genes are TRBV7-9 and TRBJ1-1; D is uncertain. Deletions cut 2 bases from V and 3 bases from J, with 10 bases between. This CDR3 has 14 amino acids. Germline V CDR1 and CDR2: SEHNR, FQNEAQ (reference sequence). CDR3 region: CASSLQDPDTEAFF. The CDR3 coding sequence is TGTGCCAGCAGCTTACAGGATCCCGACACTGAAGCTTTCTTT.

The chain is built from TRBV6-5 and TRBJ2-7; 8 positions agree with TRBD2. V was clipped by 6 bases and J by 2 bases; unmatched bases: 3. The CDR3 runs 13 residues. Germline V lookup: CDR1 MNHEY, CDR2 SVGAGI. CDR3 in amino acids: CASRFSGAYEQYF. In nucleotides, the CDR3 is TGTGCCAGCAGATTTAGCGGGGCCTACGAGCAGTACTTC.

The chain carries TRBV6-6 and TRBJ2-1; 10 bases are shared with TRBD1. Trimming cost V 6 bases and J 6 bases; bases outside gene matches: 5. The CDR3 runs to 14 residues. The germline gives CDR1 MNHNY, CDR2 SVGAGI (reference sequence). In DNA form, the CDR3 reads TGTGCCAGCAGCTTGACAGGGGGCCCCAATGAGCAGTTCTTC. Translated: CASSLTGGPNEQFF.

The J gene is TRBJ2-1, the V gene TRBV6-4, with TRBD1 identical over 9 bases. The CDR3 extends over 13 amino acids. Germline CDR1 and CDR2: MRHNA and SNTAGT. V lost 5 bases to trimming and J lost 11 bases; unmatched junction nucleotides: 7. CDR3 nucleotide sequence: TGTGCCAGCAGTCTGCTAACAGGGGGCCAGCAGTTCTTC. Translating gives CASSLLTGGQQFF.

The rearrangement links TRBV5-5 to TRBJ1-2; D unclear. Per the germline V gene, CDR1 is SGHKS and CDR2 is YYEKEE (reference sequence). V shed 4 bases and J shed 4 bases, with 14 bases lying between them. The CDR3 covers 14 residues. CDR3 coding DNA: TGTGCCAGCAGCGCGGAGCTGAGTTTCTATGGCTACACCTTC. Translation gives CASSAELSFYGYTF.

In its sample, this clone was seen a few times. The chain carries TRBV7-9 and TRBJ2-7; TRBD2 matches at 7 bases. The V gene end was trimmed by 5 bases and the J gene end by 2 bases; junction bases not matched to a gene: 9. CDR1 is SEHNR, CDR2 FQNEAQ, per germline (reference sequence). The CDR3 has 15 amino acids. CDR3 region: CASSPSLLAPYEQYF. Here the CDR3 DNA reads TGTGCCAGCAGCCCGTCCCTACTAGCGCCCTACGAGCAGTACTTC. Using reference TRBV7-9 and TRBJ2-7 for the parts outside the CDR3, the full variable domain is DTGVSQNPRHKITKRGQNVTFRCDPISEHNRLYWYRQTLGQGPEFLTYFQNEAQLEKSRLLSDRFSAERPKGSFSTLEIQRTEQGDSAMYLCASSPSLLAPYEQYFGPGTRLTVT.

The rearrangement links TRBV24-1 to TRBJ2-5; the D gene is possibly TRBD1 (5 bases). This CDR3 has 15 amino acids. Germline lookup yields CDR1 KGHDR and CDR2 SFDVKD. Trimming removed 3 bases from V and 5 bases from J, with 15 bases in between. CDR3 bases: TGTGCCACCAGTGATCCGAGTCCAGGGCAGGAGACCCAGTACTTC. This sequence encodes CATSDPSPGQETQYF.

This clone came up a few times. The CDR3 reads CSTRAGTARGYTF. The DNA of the CDR3 is TGCAGCACCCGAGCGGGGACCGCGCGGGGCTACACCTTC. J is TRBJ1-2 and V is TRBV29-1; weak D call: TRBD1 (5 bases). V was trimmed by 8 bases and J by 8 bases, leaving 21 bases between them. Germline V gene data show CDR1 as SQVTM and CDR2 as ANQGSEA. The CDR3 spans 13 residues.